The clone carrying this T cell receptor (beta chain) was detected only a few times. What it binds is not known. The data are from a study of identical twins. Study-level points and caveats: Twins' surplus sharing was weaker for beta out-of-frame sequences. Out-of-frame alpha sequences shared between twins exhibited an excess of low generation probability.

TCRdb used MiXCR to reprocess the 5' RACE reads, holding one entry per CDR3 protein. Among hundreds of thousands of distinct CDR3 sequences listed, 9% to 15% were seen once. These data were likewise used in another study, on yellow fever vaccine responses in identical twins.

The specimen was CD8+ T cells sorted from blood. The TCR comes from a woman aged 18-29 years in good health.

The CDR3 loop reads CASSWGTENIQYF. CDR3 nucleotide sequence: TGTGCCAGCAGCTGGGGGACCGAAAACATTCAGTACTTC. This chain connects TRBV13 to TRBJ2-4; the D call may be TRBD1 or TRBD2 (5 bases each). CDR3 size: 13 residues. V was trimmed by 4 bases and J by 5 bases, leaving 9 bases between them. CDR1 and CDR2 from the germline V gene are PRHDT and FYEKMQ (reference sequence).